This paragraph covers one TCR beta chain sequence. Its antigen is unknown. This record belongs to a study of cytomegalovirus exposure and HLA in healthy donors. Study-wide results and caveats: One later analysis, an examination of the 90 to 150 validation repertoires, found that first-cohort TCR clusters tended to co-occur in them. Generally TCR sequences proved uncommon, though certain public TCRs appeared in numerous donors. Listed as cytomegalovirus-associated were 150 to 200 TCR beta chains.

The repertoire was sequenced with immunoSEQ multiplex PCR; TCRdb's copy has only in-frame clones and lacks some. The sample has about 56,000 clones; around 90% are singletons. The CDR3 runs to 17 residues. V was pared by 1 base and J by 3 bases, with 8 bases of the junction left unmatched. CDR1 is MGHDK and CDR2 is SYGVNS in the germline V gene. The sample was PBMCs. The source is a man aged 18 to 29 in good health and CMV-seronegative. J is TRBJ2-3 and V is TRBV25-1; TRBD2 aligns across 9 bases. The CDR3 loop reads CASSEFGGGLATDTQYF. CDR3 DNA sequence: TGTGCCAGCAGTGAATTTGGAGGGGGACTAGCTACAGATACGCAGTATTTT.